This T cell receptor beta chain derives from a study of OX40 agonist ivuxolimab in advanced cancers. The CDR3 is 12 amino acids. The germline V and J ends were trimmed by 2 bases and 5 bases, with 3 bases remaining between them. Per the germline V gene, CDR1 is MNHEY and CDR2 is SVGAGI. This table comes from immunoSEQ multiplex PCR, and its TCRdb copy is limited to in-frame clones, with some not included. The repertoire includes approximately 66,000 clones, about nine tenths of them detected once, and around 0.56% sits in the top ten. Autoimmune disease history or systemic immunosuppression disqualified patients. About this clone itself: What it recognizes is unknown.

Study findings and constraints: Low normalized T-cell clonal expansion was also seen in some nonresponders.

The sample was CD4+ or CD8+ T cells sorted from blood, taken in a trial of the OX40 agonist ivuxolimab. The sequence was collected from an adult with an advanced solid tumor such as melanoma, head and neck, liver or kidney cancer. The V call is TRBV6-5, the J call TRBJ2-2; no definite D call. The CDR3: CASSYGTGELFF. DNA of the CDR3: TGTGCCAGCAGTTACGGTACCGGGGAGCTGTTTTTT.